This T cell receptor beta chain was profiled in a study of early T cells in non-severe SARS-CoV-2 infection. The protocol attached unique molecular identifiers to individual cDNA molecules. TCRdb re-called the 5' RACE reads with MiXCR, one entry per CDR3 protein. The table lists roughly 110,000 distinct CDR3 sequences, over 8.5% of them singletons, with 7.6% in the top ten. There are a few counts of this clonotype. The sequence came from an adult who was a healthcare worker with PCR-confirmed SARS-CoV-2 infection or an uninfected control (not recorded which). Sequencing used whole blood.

In DNA, the CDR3 is TGTGCCAGCAGTTTGAAAGGGTGGTACCAAGAGACCCAGTACTTC. Its translation is CASSLKGWYQETQYF. The V call is TRBV28, the J call TRBJ2-5; no reliable D call. The CDR3 runs to 15 residues. The ends were cut back, 3 bases at V and 0 bases at J, with 11 bases in the middle. Germline assignment: CDR1 MDHEN and CDR2 SYDVKM.